The sequence of this T cell receptor (beta chain) was determined in a study of blood T cell repertoires in COVID-19. Unmatched junction bases numbered 7, after V lost 5 bases and J lost 5 bases. CDR1 and CDR2 from the germline V gene are SGHNT and YENEEA. The CDR3 is 14 residues long. Produced via immunoSEQ multiplex PCR; TCRdb's table is partial and in-frame only. The sample records 65,000 to 70,000 clones, under 95% being singletons. The sequence came from an older man with active COVID-19. Input material: peripheral blood. The V gene is TRBV11-3, the J gene TRBJ2-5, with TRBD1 identical over 8 bases. The CDR3 loop reads CASSERTGMETQYF. CDR3 in DNA: TGTGCCAGCAGCGAGCGGACAGGGATGGAGACCCAGTACTTC.